What follows describes a single TCR beta chain. This specimen comes from a study of blood T cell repertoires in COVID-19. Study as a whole: The study drew acute and convalescent COVID-19 samples from the United States, Italy and Spain.

From germline, CDR1 is LNHDA and CDR2 SQIVND (reference sequence). V lost 1 base, J lost 1 base, and 5 bases stayed unmatched. The CDR3 runs 17 residues. Measured with immunoSEQ multiplex PCR; TCRdb has only the in-frame clones, and not every one. This table has tens of thousands of clones, almost 80% appearing once. This sequence was found in an elderly man with acute or convalescent COVID-19. The J gene is TRBJ1-4, the V gene TRBV19; TRBD1 agrees at 8 bases. Input material: peripheral blood. The CDR3 protein is CASSIGGRGRTNEKLFF. The DNA for the CDR3 is TGTGCCAGTAGTATAGGGGGCAGGGGGCGAACTAATGAAAAACTGTTTTTT.